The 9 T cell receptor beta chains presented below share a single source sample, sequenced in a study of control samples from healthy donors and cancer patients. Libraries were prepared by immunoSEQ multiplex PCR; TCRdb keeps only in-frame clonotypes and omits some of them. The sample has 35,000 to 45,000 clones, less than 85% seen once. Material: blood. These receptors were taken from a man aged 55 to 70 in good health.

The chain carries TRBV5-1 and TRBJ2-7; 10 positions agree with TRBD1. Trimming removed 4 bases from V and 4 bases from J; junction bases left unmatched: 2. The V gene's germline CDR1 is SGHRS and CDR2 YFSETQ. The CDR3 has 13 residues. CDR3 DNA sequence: TGCGCCAGCAGCCCGGACAGGGGGTACGAGCAGTACTTC. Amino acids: CASSPDRGYEQYF.

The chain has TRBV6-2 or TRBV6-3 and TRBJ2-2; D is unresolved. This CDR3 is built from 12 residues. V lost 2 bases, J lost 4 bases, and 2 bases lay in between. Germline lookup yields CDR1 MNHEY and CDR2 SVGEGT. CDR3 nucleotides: TGTGCCAGCAGTTACGCCACCGGGGAGCTGTTTTTT. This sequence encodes CASSYATGELFF.

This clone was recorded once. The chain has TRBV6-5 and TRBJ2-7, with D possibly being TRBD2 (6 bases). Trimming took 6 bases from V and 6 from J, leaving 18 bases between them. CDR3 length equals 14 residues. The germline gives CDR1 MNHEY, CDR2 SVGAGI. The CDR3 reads CASSRMTRSSEQYF. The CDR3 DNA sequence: TGTGCCAGCAGCCGAATGACTAGGTCGAGCGAGCAGTACTTC.

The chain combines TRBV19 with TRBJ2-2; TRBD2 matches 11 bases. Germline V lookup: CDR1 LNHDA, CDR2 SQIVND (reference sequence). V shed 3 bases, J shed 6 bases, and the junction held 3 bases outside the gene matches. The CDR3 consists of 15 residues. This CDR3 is CASSILAGGAGELFF. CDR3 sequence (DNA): TGTGCCAGTAGTATCCTAGCGGGAGGAGCCGGGGAGCTGTTTTTT.

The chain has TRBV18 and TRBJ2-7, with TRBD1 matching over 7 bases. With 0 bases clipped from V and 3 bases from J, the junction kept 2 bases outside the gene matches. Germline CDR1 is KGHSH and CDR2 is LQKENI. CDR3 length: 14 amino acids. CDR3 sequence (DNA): TGTGCCAGCTCACCACCGGACAGGCGCTACGAGCAGTACTTC. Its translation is CASSPPDRRYEQYF.

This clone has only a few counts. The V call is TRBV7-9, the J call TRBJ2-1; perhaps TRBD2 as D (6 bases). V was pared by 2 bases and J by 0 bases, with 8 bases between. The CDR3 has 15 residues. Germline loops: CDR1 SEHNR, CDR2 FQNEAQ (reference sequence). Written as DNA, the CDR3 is TGTGCCAGCAGCTTACGGGGGTCCTCCTACAATGAGCAGTTCTTC. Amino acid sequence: CASSLRGSSYNEQFF.

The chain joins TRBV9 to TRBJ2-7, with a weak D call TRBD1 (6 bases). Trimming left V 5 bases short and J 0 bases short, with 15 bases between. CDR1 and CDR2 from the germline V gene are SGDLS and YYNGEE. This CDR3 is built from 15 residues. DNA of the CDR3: TGTGCCAGCAGTCGAAGGGGGACCTCCTCCTACGAGCAGTACTTC. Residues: CASSRRGTSSYEQYF.

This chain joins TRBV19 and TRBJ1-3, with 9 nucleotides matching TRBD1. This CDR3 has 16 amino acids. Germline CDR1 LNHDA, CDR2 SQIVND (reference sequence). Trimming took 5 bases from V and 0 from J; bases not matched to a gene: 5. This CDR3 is CASSGGQGRSGNTIYF. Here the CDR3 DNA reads TGTGCCAGTAGTGGGGGACAGGGCCGCTCTGGAAACACCATATATTTT.

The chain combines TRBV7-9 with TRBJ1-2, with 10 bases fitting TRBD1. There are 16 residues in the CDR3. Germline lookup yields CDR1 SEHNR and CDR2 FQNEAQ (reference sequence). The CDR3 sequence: CGYLGRDRGRNYGYTF. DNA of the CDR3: TGTGGATACCTAGGGCGGGACAGGGGCCGGAACTATGGCTACACCTTC.